What follows are 6 T cell receptor beta chains derived from one specimen sequenced in a study of blood T cell repertoires in COVID-19 (TCRdb year 2020). The library relied on the immunoSEQ multiplex PCR assay. In TCRdb, the immuneACCESS table is reduced to in-frame sequences with V and J assigned. These tables do not hold every clone; where another copy was compared, an unresolved V gene accounts for under half, and the others remain unexplained. The sample table holds 210,000 or so clones, of which 80% to 90% were seen once. The top ten clonotypes cover over 3.5% of the sample. Sequencing was carried out using PBMCs or T cells enriched from blood (not recorded which). These receptors were taken from a woman aged 25 to 39 who had been exposed to COVID-19.

The chain links TRBV19 to TRBJ1-5, with D unclear. CDR3 length equals 15 residues. Germline V CDR1 and CDR2: LNHDA, SQIVND (reference sequence). V lost 5 bases and J 2 bases, leaving 13 bases between the germline ends. DNA of the CDR3: TGTGCCAGTAGTCCGAGGGCTCAGGGCAATCAGCCCCAGCATTTT. Its translation is CASSPRAQGNQPQHF.

The genes are TRBV10-3 and TRBJ2-7; tentative D call: TRBD2 (5 bases). V lost 5 bases and J lost 2, with 10 bases in between. From germline, CDR1 is ENHRY and CDR2 SYGVKD. This CDR3 is 13 amino acids long. The DNA for the CDR3 is TGTGCCATCAGTCGGGATTCCACCTACGAGCAGTACTTC. This codes for CAISRDSTYEQYF.

This clone came up once. The V and J genes are TRBV2 and TRBJ2-7; 10 nucleotides align to TRBD2. This CDR3 has 16 amino acids. From germline, CDR1 is SNHLY and CDR2 FYNNEI. V shed 3 bases, J shed 6 bases, and the junction held 11 bases outside the gene matches. DNA for the CDR3: TGTGCCAGCAGTGAGGGTAGCGGGAGGATAAAGGGCGAGCAGTACTTC. Translating it yields CASSEGSGRIKGEQYF.

This sequence joins TRBV29-1 and TRBJ2-7; 8 bases align to TRBD2. The CDR3 totals 14 residues. Germline-derived CDR1 and CDR2 are SQVTM and ANQGSEA. J gave up 6 bases and V 4 bases, and 11 bases lay outside the gene matches. CDR3 in DNA: TGCAGCGTTGTCCTTGGAGGACTAGCATTCGAGCAGTACTTC. Amino acids: CSVVLGGLAFEQYF.

The V and J genes are TRBV28 and TRBJ2-1, with 16 positions matching TRBD2. Losses at the gene ends were 5 bases for V and 2 bases for J; bases not matched to a gene: 12. Germline V gene data show CDR1 as MDHEN and CDR2 as SYDVKM. The CDR3 sequence is 20 residues long. The CDR3: CASSTTGGTSGRAAYNEQFF. DNA for the CDR3: TGTGCCAGCAGTACCACAGGAGGGACTAGCGGGAGGGCAGCCTACAATGAGCAGTTCTTC.

The J gene is TRBJ2-1, the V gene TRBV4-1; possible D gene TRBD1, 6 bases. Germline CDR1 and CDR2: MGHRA and YSYEKL. V was pared by 1 base and J by 0 bases, with 19 bases between. CDR3 length: 19 residues. The CDR3 bases are TGCGCCAGCAGCCAAGTAGCGTCAAAGGTGGACAGCTCCTACAATGAGCAGTTCTTC. Amino acid sequence: CASSQVASKVDSSYNEQFF.